The 20 T cell receptor beta chains given below trace back to one sample, sequenced in a study of T-cell memory formation after mild COVID-19. TCRdb independently ran MiXCR on the 5' RACE reads; one entry per CDR3 protein. Of about 390,000 distinct CDR3 sequences in the sample, about 15% were seen once. Sequenced: PBMCs or a T cell subset sorted from them (not recorded which). The receptors here all came from a man between 18 and 29 years old who had mild COVID-19 (a few samples of this study predate the infection). Cell type and time point are not known.

V and J are TRBV5-1 and TRBJ1-3; D ambiguous. The CDR3 spans 17 residues. Germline CDR1 reads SGHRS; CDR2 reads YFSETQ. V gave up 5 bases and J gave up 0 bases, with 18 bases separating them. CDR3 in amino acids: CASRRSASGSSGNTIYF. The CDR3 coding sequence is TGCGCCAGCAGACGGTCAGCGTCCGGGAGCTCTGGAAACACCATATATTTT.

This chain connects TRBV6-1 to TRBJ2-5; no clear D. Trimming cost V 7 bases and J 5 bases, with 11 bases left between them. Germline V gene sequence: CDR1 MNHNS, CDR2 SASEGT. The CDR3 is 12 residues long. The CDR3 nucleotides are TGTGCCAGCAAACCATGGGATGAGACCCAGTACTTC. Encoded protein: CASKPWDETQYF.

The chain employs TRBV5-1 and TRBJ2-1, with 12 positions matching TRBD2. Unmatched junction bases numbered 3, after V lost 4 bases and J lost 4 bases. The CDR3 has 15 amino acids. Germline V gene data show CDR1 as SGHRS and CDR2 as YFSETQ. The DNA for the CDR3 is TGCGCCAGCAGCACTAGCGGGGGGCTGTACAATGAGCAGTTCTTC. Its protein product is CASSTSGGLYNEQFF.

This clonotype was observed a handful of times. V is TRBV20-1 and J is TRBJ2-3; D remains ambiguous. Germline V lookup: CDR1 DFQATT, CDR2 SNEGSKA (reference sequence). The V end was cut by 2 bases, the J end by 0 bases, with 9 bases between. This CDR3 is 14 amino acids long. Here the CDR3 DNA reads TGCAGTGCTAGACCCCCCTCTAGCACAGATACGCAGTATTTT. It yields the protein CSARPPSSTDTQYF.

This clonotype was found a few times. The chain couples TRBV6-1 to TRBJ2-7; a possible D gene is TRBD1 (6 bases). Germline V gives CDR1 MNHNS, CDR2 SASEGT. The CDR3 spans 16 residues. V gave up 5 bases and J gave up 0 bases, with 17 bases separating them. CDR3 amino acids: CASSRSRTANSYEQYF. Written as DNA, the CDR3 is TGTGCCAGCAGTAGATCCCGGACAGCTAACTCCTACGAGCAGTACTTC.

This clonotype was counted a few times. The J gene is TRBJ2-7, the V gene TRBV6-2 or TRBV6-3; D unresolved. Germline CDR1 MNHEY, CDR2 SVGEGT. This CDR3 spans 14 amino acids. V was clipped by 0 bases and J by 3 bases, with 9 bases between them. CDR3 amino acids: CASSYSRSSYEQYV. DNA of the CDR3: TGTGCCAGCAGTTACTCGAGAAGCAGCTACGAGCAGTACGTC.

This sequence joins TRBV5-1 and TRBJ2-7; D may match TRBD1 or TRBD2 (5 bases each). With 3 bases removed from V and 2 bases from J, the gap between germline ends came to 12 bases. CDR3 length: 14 residues. Germline V lookup: CDR1 SGHRS, CDR2 YFSETQ. For the CDR3, the DNA is TGCGCCAGCAGCTCCCGGGACCAAACCTACGAGCAGTACTTC. Amino acid sequence: CASSSRDQTYEQYF.

The gene calls are TRBV5-5 and TRBJ2-7; D may be TRBD1 (6 bases). Germline values: CDR1 SGHKS, CDR2 YYEKEE (reference sequence). The CDR3 is made up of 14 amino acids. The V and J ends lost 2 bases and 5 bases respectively, with 14 bases between them. The CDR3 nucleotides read TGTGCCAGCAGCTTACCCCCCCGACAGGACGAGCAGTACTTC. Translated, it gives CASSLPPRQDEQYF.

A few counts support this clonotype. This chain joins TRBV7-7 and TRBJ2-7; 7 bases fit TRBD1. J gave up 7 bases and V 4 bases, and 10 bases lay outside the gene matches. The CDR3 runs to 14 residues. The germline gives CDR1 SSHAT, CDR2 FNYEAQ (reference sequence). CDR3 amino acids: CASSSSTGSGEQYF. The CDR3 DNA is TGTGCCAGCAGCTCTTCGACAGGGTCGGGGGAGCAGTACTTC.

This clonotype came up a few times. V and J are TRBV6-1 and TRBJ1-1; 8 bases map to TRBD1. The CDR3 totals 15 residues. V dropped 5 bases and J dropped 5; count of bases not matched to a gene: 10. CDR1 MNHNS and CDR2 SASEGT come from the germline V gene. Here the CDR3 reads CASSRETGVGTEAFF. CDR3 DNA: TGTGCCAGCAGTCGGGAGACAGGGGTAGGGACTGAAGCTTTCTTT.

A note on this clonotype: The germline gene is not matched at one end of the junction; a read error may be the cause. The chain couples TRBV7-7 to TRBJ2-3; 9 bases match TRBD2. Germline-derived CDR1 and CDR2 are SSHAT and FNYEAQ (reference sequence). The CDR3 is 15 amino acids. The CDR3 is CASSRGLASPDTQYF. DNA for the CDR3: TGTGCTAGCAGCCGGGGACTAGCTAGCCCAGATACGCAGTATTTT.

The chain has TRBV7-2 and TRBJ1-6; D remains unclear. Trimming pared 4 bases from V and 6 bases from J, leaving 4 bases between. Germline V lookup: CDR1 SGHTA, CDR2 FQGNSA. CDR3 length equals 12 residues. CDR3 nucleotides: TGTGCCAGCAGCTGGGGTAATTCACCCCTCCACTTT. Its translation: CASSWGNSPLHF.

The chain has TRBV2 and TRBJ2-7, with D unresolved. Germline V gene sequence: CDR1 SNHLY, CDR2 FYNNEI. V was pared by 1 base and J by 2 bases, with 6 bases between. CDR3 size: 13 residues. The CDR3 loop reads CASSEGQTYEQYV. As DNA, the CDR3 is TGTGCCAGCAGTGAAGGTCAGACCTACGAGCAGTACGTC.

The CDR3, as DNA: TGTGCCAGCAGCCTTACTAGCGCCGGGGAGCTGTTTTTT. Its protein is CASSLTSAGELFF. The chain links TRBV3-1 to TRBJ2-2; 7 bases line up with TRBD2. Germline lookup yields CDR1 LGHDT and CDR2 YNNKEL (reference sequence). The trim removed 4 bases at V and 6 bases at J, leaving 2 bases unmatched. CDR3 length: 13 amino acids.

The chain uses TRBV27 and TRBJ1-4; D may be TRBD1 (5 bases). The germline V gene encodes CDR1 MNHEY and CDR2 SMNVEV (reference sequence). The CDR3 is 13 amino acids. The V and J ends lost 6 bases and 8 bases respectively, with 13 bases between them. DNA of the CDR3: TGTGCCAGCAGCCCCGTCGACAGCGAAAAACTGTTTTTT. Its translation is CASSPVDSEKLFF.

The chain has TRBV6-5 and TRBJ2-7, with D tentatively TRBD1 (5 bases). There are 14 residues in the CDR3. The germline V gene encodes CDR1 MNHEY and CDR2 SVGAGI. The V end lost 4 bases, the J end lost 2 bases, and 12 bases lay between the germline ends. The CDR3, as DNA: TGTGCCAGCAGTTCAACAGGCCTAGCCTACGAGCAGTACTTC. Encoded protein: CASSSTGLAYEQYF.

The chain uses TRBV14 and TRBJ1-6, with unresolved D. Germline loops: CDR1 SGHDN, CDR2 FVKESK. The V end was cut by 0 bases, the J end by 7 bases, with 4 bases between. The CDR3 is 13 amino acids. In DNA, the CDR3 is TGTGCCAGCAGCCAAGAAGGCAATTCACCCCTCCACTTT. Its protein product is CASSQEGNSPLHF.

This clonotype turned up a few times. The rearrangement uses TRBV5-1 and TRBJ2-1, with D possibly matching TRBD1 (6 bases). This CDR3 has 17 residues. V lost 4 bases, J lost 8 bases, and 25 bases lay in between. The germline gives CDR1 SGHRS, CDR2 YFSETQ. The CDR3 coding sequence is TGCGCCAGCAGCCCTGGACAGCCCTGGTATAGTATGGATGAGCAGTTCTTC. Translating it yields CASSPGQPWYSMDEQFF.

The chain carries TRBV3-1 and TRBJ2-3; 7 bases align to TRBD2. The V and J ends lost 0 bases and 0 bases, in that order; junction bases with no gene match: 6. This CDR3 spans 17 amino acids. CDR1 LGHDT and CDR2 YNNKEL come from the germline V gene (reference sequence). CDR3 residues: CASSQDWRGTSTDTQYF. CDR3 nucleotides: TGTGCCAGCAGCCAAGATTGGCGGGGGACGAGCACAGATACGCAGTATTTT.

V is TRBV7-3 and J is TRBJ2-6; no clear D gene. V lost 7 bases and J lost 6, with 13 bases in between. Per the germline V gene, CDR1 is SGHTA and CDR2 is FQGTGA. The CDR3 covers 14 residues. The CDR3 reads CASKPAVAANVLTF. The CDR3 DNA reads as TGTGCCAGCAAACCGGCAGTGGCGGCCAACGTCCTGACTTTC.